This T cell receptor (beta chain) was obtained from a study of CD8 T cells in ankylosing spondylitis. Generation of TCR beta libraries employed quantitative 5'-RACE incorporating molecular barcodes. TCRdb redid the calling of the 5' RACE reads with MiXCR, one entry per CDR3 protein. This table has fewer than 200,000 distinct CDR3 sequences, 9.8% appearing once. Germline CDR1 reads MNHEY; CDR2 reads SVGEGT. V was clipped by 6 bases and J by 2 bases, with 7 bases between them. CDR3 size: 12 residues. Sequencing input: blood, either unsorted or a sorted T cell fraction (not recorded which). The chain carries TRBV6-2 or TRBV6-3 and TRBJ1-2; D not certain. The source of this sequence is a female donor with ankylosing spondylitis or in good health (not recorded which). CDR3 DNA sequence: TGTGCCAGCAGCGTTTTAAACTATGGCTACACCTTC. Translating it yields CASSVLNYGYTF.